The 29 T cell receptor beta chains presented below share a single source sample, sequenced in a study of cytomegalovirus exposure and HLA in healthy donors. Primers for the PCR totalled 60 Vbeta and 13 Jbeta. Sequencing used immunoSEQ multiplex PCR; TCRdb keeps in-frame clones, though not all of them. The sample has 150,000 to 200,000 clones; roughly four fifths are singletons. Material for sequencing was PBMCs. The receptors come from a middle-aged woman in good health and CMV-seronegative.

This chain uses TRBV19 with TRBJ2-1; D perhaps matches TRBD2 (5 bases). Per the germline V gene, CDR1 is LNHDA and CDR2 is SQIVND (reference sequence). The CDR3 has 15 amino acids. V was pared by 8 bases and J by 0 bases, with 14 bases between. CDR3 DNA sequence: TGTGCCAGTCAGGAAGCGGTGAGCTCCTACAATGAGCAGTTCTTC. This encodes CASQEAVSSYNEQFF.

V is TRBV7-3 and J is TRBJ2-1; D is perhaps TRBD1 (6 bases). Trimming pared 5 bases from V and 4 bases from J, leaving 12 bases between. The V gene's germline CDR1 is SGHTA and CDR2 FQGTGA. The CDR3 has 14 amino acids. This chain's CDR3 is CASSRDTDYNEQFF. CDR3 sequence (DNA): TGTGCCAGCAGCCGGGACACCGATTACAATGAGCAGTTCTTC.

The chain links TRBV19 to TRBJ2-1; TRBD2 aligns across 7 bases. V dropped 0 bases and J dropped 2; count of bases not matched to a gene: 16. The CDR3 has 20 amino acids. CDR1 and CDR2 (germline): LNHDA, SQIVND (reference sequence). Here the CDR3 DNA reads TGTGCCAGTAGTATAGACCCCCCGGGACTACTAGCGACTACCTACAATGAGCAGTTCTTC. Its protein is CASSIDPPGLLATTYNEQFF.

This clone was seen once. The chain joins TRBV19 to TRBJ1-2; TRBD1 matches 8 bases. The junction had 16 bases not matched to a gene; V was cut back by 8 bases and J by 5 bases. The CDR3 is made up of 16 amino acids. The germline V gene has CDR1 LNHDA and CDR2 SQIVND (reference sequence). The CDR3 coding sequence is TGTGCCAGTGGGACAGGTACGGCTAGGGGAGTTTATGGCTACACCTTC. It encodes CASGTGTARGVYGYTF.

The V and J genes are TRBV10-3 and TRBJ1-5, with D hard to call. Germline values: CDR1 ENHRY, CDR2 SYGVKD. This CDR3 is built from 13 residues. The ends were cut back, 0 bases at V and 2 bases at J, with 2 bases in the middle. The CDR3 loop is CAISESGNQPQHF. CDR3 DNA sequence: TGTGCCATCAGTGAGTCCGGCAATCAGCCCCAGCATTTT.

The chain joins TRBV19 to TRBJ2-7; 10 bases are a match to TRBD2. This CDR3 contains 14 residues. CDR1 is LNHDA and CDR2 is SQIVND in the germline V gene (reference sequence). The V gene end was trimmed by 7 bases and the J gene end by 4 bases; junction bases not matched to a gene: 7. As DNA, the CDR3 is TGTGCCAGTACCAGAGCGGGAGGGCCGTACGAGCAGTACTTC. Amino acids: CASTRAGGPYEQYF.

This chain uses TRBV5-8 with TRBJ2-7; TRBD2 agrees at 10 bases. V was clipped by 3 bases and J by 2 bases; unmatched bases: 2. The germline CDR1 and CDR2 sequences are SGHTS and YDEGEE. The CDR3 is 14 residues long. The CDR3 reads CASSWGLATYEQYF. The CDR3 DNA follows: TGTGCCAGCAGCTGGGGACTAGCGACCTACGAGCAGTACTTC.

The chain joins TRBV6-5 to TRBJ2-7; maybe TRBD2 (6 bases). V was shortened by 4 bases and J by 2 bases, with 12 bases between the two germline ends. Germline V gene data show CDR1 as MNHEY and CDR2 as SVGAGI. This CDR3 is 14 amino acids long. CDR3 sequence: CASSFRDSTYEQYF. The CDR3 DNA is TGTGCCAGCAGTTTCCGGGACTCCACCTACGAGCAGTACTTC.

The rearrangement links TRBV5-4 to TRBJ2-2; 10 bases are shared with TRBD2. J was trimmed by 3 bases and V by 6 bases; bases with no gene match: 8. CDR1 is SGHNT and CDR2 is YYREEE in the germline V gene (reference sequence). The length of the CDR3 is 16 residues. The CDR3 is CASIKAGGKDTGELFF. In DNA, the CDR3 is TGTGCCAGCATCAAAGCGGGGGGGAAGGACACCGGGGAGCTGTTTTTT. The full variable domain, its missing parts supplied by reference TRBV5-4 and TRBJ2-2, is ETGVTQSPTHLIKTRGQQVTLRCSSQSGHNTVSWYQQALGQGPQFIFQYYREEENGRGNFPPRFSGLQFPNYSSELNVNALELDDSALYLCASIKAGGKDTGELFFGEGSRLTVL.

This chain joins TRBV6-1 and TRBJ2-5, with D tentatively TRBD2 (6 bases). The length of the CDR3 is 14 residues. CDR1 is MNHNS and CDR2 is SASEGT in the germline V gene. The V gene lost 7 bases and the J gene lost 1 base, with 13 bases spanning the gap. CDR3 in amino acids: CASNRGDFQETQYF. The CDR3 DNA reads TGTGCCAGCAATCGTGGGGACTTCCAAGAGACCCAGTACTTC.

The chain joins TRBV20-1 to TRBJ1-1; D ambiguous. The CDR3 loop spans 11 amino acids. The V gene's germline CDR1 is DFQATT and CDR2 SNEGSKA (reference sequence). The CDR3 DNA reads TGCAGCGTTCCAGAGAACACTGAAGCTTTCTTT. Residues: CSVPENTEAFF.

This sequence joins TRBV2 and TRBJ2-2; a possible D gene is TRBD1 (5 bases). Per germline, CDR1 SNHLY and CDR2 FYNNEI. V gave up 3 bases and J gave up 1 base, with 9 bases separating them. The CDR3 length is 15 residues. CDR3 sequence: CASSEGQKNTGELFF. The CDR3 DNA sequence: TGTGCCAGCAGTGAGGGGCAGAAGAACACCGGGGAGCTGTTTTTT.

With respect to this clone: The same CDR3 also results from other DNA sequences found in this sample. The chain links TRBV7-9 to TRBJ2-7, with 12 bases that match TRBD1. Trimming at V came to 4 bases and at J to 4 bases, leaving 5 bases not matched to a gene. The CDR3 consists of 15 residues. Germline CDR1 and CDR2: SEHNR and FQNEAQ (reference sequence). Here the CDR3 reads CASSSGDRGQYEQYF. CDR3 DNA: TGTGCCAGCAGCTCCGGGGACAGGGGGCAATACGAGCAGTACTTC.

This chain joins TRBV9 and TRBJ1-1, with D tentatively TRBD1 (5 bases). This CDR3 comprises 14 residues. V was trimmed by 0 bases and J by 5 bases, leaving 11 bases between them. Germline V CDR1 and CDR2: SGDLS, YYNGEE. CDR3 bases: TGTGCCAGCAGCGTAGTGGCAGGGTTGACTGAAGCTTTCTTT. It is translated as CASSVVAGLTEAFF.

The rearrangement links TRBV5-1 to TRBJ1-1; D remains unclear. The ends were cut back, 4 bases at V and 0 bases at J, with 7 bases in the middle. Germline V CDR1 and CDR2: SGHRS, YFSETQ. The CDR3 runs 13 residues. In DNA form, the CDR3 reads TGCGCCAGCAGCAATGACTTGAACACTGAAGCTTTCTTT. This sequence encodes CASSNDLNTEAFF.

The chain links TRBV19 to TRBJ2-3; 7 nucleotides line up with TRBD2. Trimming cost V 7 bases and J 9 bases; bases outside gene matches: 16. Germline V lookup: CDR1 LNHDA, CDR2 SQIVND (reference sequence). CDR3 size: 15 residues. CDR3: CASTSSRDARGTQYF. CDR3 coding DNA: TGTGCCAGTACCTCCTCCCGGGACGCGCGGGGGACGCAGTATTTT.

This clone was counted a few times. This sequence joins TRBV30 and TRBJ2-7, with TRBD1 identical over 7 bases. This CDR3 is 15 amino acids long. CDR1 is GTSNPN and CDR2 is SVGIG in the germline V gene (reference sequence). The junction had 10 bases not matched to a gene; V was cut back by 0 bases and J by 5 bases. CDR3 sequence: CAWSVGFRTGNEQYF. CDR3 nucleotide sequence: TGTGCCTGGAGTGTAGGCTTCCGGACAGGTAACGAGCAGTACTTC.

The V gene is TRBV9, the J gene TRBJ2-5; TRBD2 aligns across 12 bases. CDR1 SGDLS and CDR2 YYNGEE come from the germline V gene. The ends lost 4 bases at V and 3 bases at J; junction bases unmatched: 10. This CDR3 has 17 amino acids. The DNA for the CDR3 is TGTGCCAGCAGCCCAAGCCCCCGACTAGCGGGAGAAGAGACCCAGTACTTC. It translates to CASSPSPRLAGEETQYF.

This sequence joins TRBV6-1 and TRBJ2-7, with 9 positions matching TRBD2. The V gene's germline CDR1 is MNHNS and CDR2 SASEGT. V lost 6 bases to trimming and J lost 0 bases; unmatched junction nucleotides: 6. The CDR3 has 15 residues. CDR3: CASSEGLAVSYEQYF. CDR3 bases: TGTGCCAGCAGCGAGGGACTAGCCGTCTCCTACGAGCAGTACTTC.

The rearrangement links TRBV30 to TRBJ2-7, with a weak D call TRBD2 (6 bases). The CDR3 loop spans 12 amino acids. Germline CDR1 GTSNPN, CDR2 SVGIG (reference sequence). With 4 bases removed from V and 8 bases from J, the gap between germline ends came to 15 bases. The CDR3 loop reads CAWTNYGGQQYF. The CDR3, as DNA: TGTGCCTGGACCAATTACGGGGGACAGCAGTACTTC.

DNA for the CDR3: TGTGCCAGCAGCTTGGGGGCCCCCCAGGGGGCGCGAACAGATACGCAGTATTTT. Its protein is CASSLGAPQGARTDTQYF. The V and J genes are TRBV5-6 and TRBJ2-3; 8 bases map to TRBD1. J lost 3 bases, V lost 0 bases, and 12 bases had no gene match. The CDR3 length is 18 residues. Germline V lookup: CDR1 SGHDT, CDR2 YYEEEE. The whole variable domain, remainder taken from reference TRBV5-6 and TRBJ2-3, is DAGVTQSPTHLIKTRGQQVTLRCSPKSGHDTVSWYQQALGQGPQFIFQYYEEEERQRGNFPDRFSGHQFPNYSSELNVNALLLGDSALYLCASSLGAPQGARTDTQYFGPGTRLTVL.

CDR3 nucleotides: TGTGCCAGCAGTGGACAGGAGAACACTGAAGCTTTCTTT. Translating it yields CASSGQENTEAFF. The chain carries TRBV2 and TRBJ1-1; TRBD1 is a possible D gene (6 bases). The V gene's germline CDR1 is SNHLY and CDR2 FYNNEI. With 4 bases removed from V and 1 base from J, the gap between germline ends came to 7 bases. This CDR3 contains 13 residues.

The chain links TRBV30 to TRBJ2-5; D is uncertain. The CDR3 is made up of 12 amino acids. Between the trimmed V and J ends, which lost 1 base and 2 bases, there was a span of 5 bases. Germline V gene data show CDR1 as GTSNPN and CDR2 as SVGIG (reference sequence). The CDR3 is CAWSESQETQYF. CDR3 coding DNA: TGTGCCTGGAGTGAATCACAAGAGACCCAGTACTTC.

The chain has TRBV5-1 and TRBJ2-7; 8 positions agree with TRBD1. CDR3 length: 16 residues. V trimming: 0 bases; J trimming: 7 bases; junction bases outside the gene matches: 12. Germline CDR1 reads SGHRS; CDR2 reads YFSETQ. The CDR3 is CASSLAVRQGAREQYF. The CDR3 DNA follows: TGCGCCAGCAGCTTGGCAGTGAGGCAGGGGGCACGGGAGCAGTACTTC.

On this clone: Relative to the germline gene, one junction end is altered; a read error may explain this. This chain joins TRBV7-7 and TRBJ2-5, with TRBD1 matching 8 bases. The germline CDR1 and CDR2 sequences are SSHAT and FNYEAQ (reference sequence). The CDR3 is made up of 16 amino acids. CDR3 loop: CASSSQGAGTGETQYF. CDR3 coding DNA: TGTGCTAGCAGCTCGCAGGGGGCCGGTACTGGGGAGACCCAGTACTTC.

The V and J genes are TRBV30 and TRBJ1-5; no clear D. Germline assignment: CDR1 GTSNPN and CDR2 SVGIG (reference sequence). The CDR3 is 13 amino acids. V lost 2 bases and J 5 bases, leaving 10 bases between the germline ends. The CDR3 bases are TGTGCCTGGAGTAATACTGTGGATCAGCCCCAGCATTTT. Its translation: CAWSNTVDQPQHF.

Notes on this clone: This CDR3 is also generated by other DNA sequences in the sample. The chain couples TRBV29-1 to TRBJ2-4; D ambiguous. The ends were cut back, 4 bases at V and 7 bases at J, with 14 bases in the middle. The germline V gene has CDR1 SQVTM and CDR2 ANQGSEA. This CDR3 contains 13 residues. The CDR3 DNA sequence: TGCAGCGTTGTTGGCGCAGGAAGGAACATTCAGTACTTC. Translated, it gives CSVVGAGRNIQYF.

J is TRBJ1-1 and V is TRBV5-6; TRBD1 aligns across 7 bases. Germline V gene lookup returns CDR1 SGHDT and CDR2 YYEEEE. This CDR3 has 18 residues. Unmatched junction bases numbered 16, after V lost 2 bases and J lost 3 bases. DNA for the CDR3: TGTGCCAGCAGCTTAGATGAGAGGGGGCTTTTAACGGACACTGAAGCTTTCTTT. It encodes CASSLDERGLLTDTEAFF.

CDR3 DNA sequence: TGCAGCGCGGCGGGGGCGAACACTGAAGCTTTCTTT. This encodes CSAAGANTEAFF. The chain combines TRBV29-1 with TRBJ1-1, with D perhaps matching TRBD1 (6 bases). V gave up 7 bases and J gave up 1 base, with 10 bases separating them. The germline gives CDR1 SQVTM, CDR2 ANQGSEA. The CDR3 is 12 amino acids. Combining the CDR3 with reference TRBV29-1 and TRBJ1-1 gives the whole variable domain SAVISQKPSRDICQRGTSLTIQCQVDSQVTMMFWYRQQPGQSLTLIATANQGSEATYESGFVIDKFPISRPNLTFSTLTVSNMSPEDSSIYLCSAAGANTEAFFGQGTRLTVV.